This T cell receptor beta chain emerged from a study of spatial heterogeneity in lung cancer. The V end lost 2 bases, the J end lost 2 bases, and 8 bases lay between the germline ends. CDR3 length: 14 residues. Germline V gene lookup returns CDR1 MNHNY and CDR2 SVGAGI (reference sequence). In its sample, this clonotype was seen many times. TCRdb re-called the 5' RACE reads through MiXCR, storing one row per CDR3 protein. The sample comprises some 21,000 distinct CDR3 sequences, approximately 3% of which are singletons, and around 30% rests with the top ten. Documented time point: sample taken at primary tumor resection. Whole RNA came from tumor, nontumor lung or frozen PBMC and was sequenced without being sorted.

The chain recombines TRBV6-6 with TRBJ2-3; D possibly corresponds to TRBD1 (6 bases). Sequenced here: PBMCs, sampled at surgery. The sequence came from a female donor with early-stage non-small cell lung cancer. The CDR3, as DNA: TGTGCCAGCAGTTACGGACAGTACACAGATACGCAGTATTTT. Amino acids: CASSYGQYTDTQYF.